The present T cell receptor (beta chain) was sequenced within a study of radiotherapy plus CTLA-4 blockade in lung cancer. Study at large: Objective responses were documented in roughly 20% of patients, with disease control in around 30%.

Using immunoSEQ multiplex PCR, the repertoire was profiled, and TCRdb retains in-frame clones only, with some absent. The repertoire includes tens of thousands of clones, 86% of them detected once, and 2% to 2.5% sits in the top ten. The germline V gene encodes CDR1 SGHTA and CDR2 FQGTGA. The CDR3 runs to 14 residues. The V gene lost 6 bases and the J gene lost 5 bases, with 16 bases spanning the gap. V usage is TRBV7-3 and J usage is TRBJ1-1; D is possibly TRBD1 (5 bases). This TCR was recovered from a human donor with non-small cell lung cancer who had a partial response to radiotherapy plus ipilimumab. The specimen was peripheral blood, collected from a patient treated with radiotherapy plus ipilimumab. DNA of the CDR3: TGTGCCAGCAGGCGGGGGGGATTTGGAACTGAAGCTTTCTTT. Translating gives CASRRGGFGTEAFF. Supplemented by reference TRBV7-3 and TRBJ1-1, the full variable domain reads GAGVSQTPSNKVTEKGKYVELRCDPISGHTALYWYRQSLGQGPEFLIYFQGTGAADDSGLPNDRFFAVRPEGSVSTLKIQRTERGDSAVYLCASRRGGFGTEAFFGQGTRLTVV.